The 20 T cell receptor beta chains reported below all come from one sample, sequenced in a study of blood T cell repertoires in COVID-19. Here immunoSEQ multiplex PCR was the method, and the copy in TCRdb shows in-frame clones only, minus some. The data contain around 180,000 clones, about 88% of them seen just once; the ten biggest clones take up about a quarter. Material for sequencing was peripheral blood. The receptors originated from a man in his sixties with acute or convalescent COVID-19.

The V gene is TRBV7-2, the J gene TRBJ1-1; D is uncertain. The CDR3 sequence is 15 residues long. Trimming cost V 1 base and J 0 bases, with 9 bases left between them. Germline CDR1 and CDR2: SGHTA and FQGNSA. For the CDR3, the DNA is TGTGCCAGCAGCTTAGAACAGTCCATGAACACTGAAGCTTTCTTT. This translates into CASSLEQSMNTEAFF.

V and J are TRBV18 and TRBJ2-1, with 8 bases aligning to TRBD2. The CDR3 extends over 17 amino acids. With 3 bases clipped from V and 4 bases from J, the junction kept 11 bases outside the gene matches. Germline V gene sequence: CDR1 KGHSH, CDR2 LQKENI. The DNA for the CDR3 is TGTGCCAGCTCACCGAACTCGGGGGGGAGTCCGTACAATGAGCAGTTCTTC. Its translation: CASSPNSGGSPYNEQFF. The full variable domain, with the rest looked up from reference TRBV18 and TRBJ2-1, is NAGVMQNPRHLVRRRGQEARLRCSPMKGHSHVYWYRQLPEEGLKFMVYLQKENIIDESGMPKERFSAEFPKEGPSILRIQQVVRGDSAAYFCASSPNSGGSPYNEQFFGPGTRLTVL.

V gene TRBV7-2 combines with J gene TRBJ2-3; possibly TRBD1 for D (6 bases). Germline CDR1 reads SGHTA; CDR2 reads FQGNSA. CDR3 length: 13 residues. V was pared by 3 bases and J by 7 bases, with 11 bases between. The CDR3 nucleotides read TGTGCCAGCAGCTTGGGGGCTGGGAATACGCAGTATTTT. Translated: CASSLGAGNTQYF.

This chain connects TRBV9 to TRBJ1-2; D is undetermined. This CDR3 is built from 15 residues. The V end was cut by 3 bases, the J end by 2 bases, with 14 bases between. Germline V gene sequence: CDR1 SGDLS, CDR2 YYNGEE. Written as DNA, the CDR3 is TGTGCCAGCAGCGCACCAACCCGGGGAAACTATGGCTACACCTTC. Translating it yields CASSAPTRGNYGYTF. Full variable domain (outside the CDR3, taken from reference TRBV9 and TRBJ1-2): DSGVTQTPKHLITATGQRVTLRCSPRSGDLSVYWYQQSLDQGLQFLIQYYNGEERAKGNILERFSAQQFPDLHSELNLSSLELGDSALYFCASSAPTRGNYGYTFGSGTRLTVV.

V and J are TRBV19 and TRBJ1-5, with D unresolved. Germline V gene lookup returns CDR1 LNHDA and CDR2 SQIVND (reference sequence). Trimming pared 7 bases from V and 4 bases from J, leaving 14 bases between. This CDR3 is 14 amino acids long. CDR3 loop: CASTSGRQNQPQHF. DNA for the CDR3: TGTGCCAGTACCTCGGGTAGGCAGAATCAGCCCCAGCATTTT.

J is TRBJ1-1 and V is TRBV5-1; D gene uncertain. Trimming left V 0 bases short and J 5 bases short, with 11 bases between. This CDR3 has 14 residues. Per the germline V gene, CDR1 is SGHRS and CDR2 is YFSETQ. DNA of the CDR3: TGCGCCAGCAGCTTGGCGGGGTTTGGAACTGAAGCTTTCTTT. Its protein is CASSLAGFGTEAFF.

The rearrangement joins TRBV24-1 to TRBJ2-1; D possibly corresponds to TRBD1 (6 bases). CDR1 KGHDR and CDR2 SFDVKD come from the germline V gene. The CDR3 spans 12 residues. With 3 bases removed from V and 13 bases from J, the gap between germline ends came to 12 bases. The CDR3 region is CATSDADRSQFF. CDR3 nucleotides: TGTGCCACCAGTGATGCCGACAGGTCCCAGTTCTTC.

The sample holds one count of this clone. This sequence joins TRBV5-1 and TRBJ1-4; 7 positions agree with TRBD1. V shed 0 bases and J 13 bases; nucleotides not matched to a gene: 6. Germline lookup yields CDR1 SGHRS and CDR2 YFSETQ. The CDR3 has 13 amino acids. This CDR3 reads CASSLDDRVGLFF. CDR3 in DNA: TGCGCCAGCAGCTTGGACGACAGGGTGGGACTGTTTTTT. The full variable domain, rest sourced from reference TRBV5-1 and TRBJ1-4, is KAGVTQTPRYLIKTRGQQVTLSCSPISGHRSVSWYQQTPGQGLQFLFEYFSETQRNKGNFPGRFSGRQFSNSRSEMNVSTLELGDSALYLCASSLDDRVGLFFGSGTQLSVL.

The chain employs TRBV4-1 and TRBJ1-1, with D uncertain. The germline V gene has CDR1 MGHRA and CDR2 YSYEKL. Trimming took 1 base from V and 3 from J, leaving 15 bases between them. CDR3 length: 16 residues. CDR3 sequence: CASSQGLIRGDTEAFF. The CDR3 DNA is TGCGCCAGCAGCCAAGGTCTTATTCGGGGAGACACTGAAGCTTTCTTT.

The chain carries TRBV15 and TRBJ2-3, with D tentatively TRBD2 (6 bases). The CDR3 is made up of 16 amino acids. The V end was cut by 2 bases, the J end by 4 bases, with 16 bases between. Germline V CDR1 and CDR2: LNHNV, YYDKDF (reference sequence). The CDR3: CATSRSGGAAADTQYF. The DNA of the CDR3 is TGTGCCACCAGCAGATCCGGAGGGGCAGCGGCAGATACGCAGTATTTT.

The chain recombines TRBV7-8 with TRBJ2-6; the D is unclear. Germline loops: CDR1 SGHVS, CDR2 FQNEAQ. V was trimmed by 1 base and J by 4 bases, leaving 8 bases between them. The CDR3 is made up of 15 amino acids. The CDR3 reads CASSLGAPGANVLTF. The CDR3 DNA follows: TGTGCCAGCAGCTTAGGGGCGCCCGGGGCCAACGTCCTGACTTTC. The whole variable domain, filled in from reference TRBV7-8 and TRBJ2-6, reads GAGVSQSPRYKVAKRGQDVALRCDPISGHVSLFWYQQALGQGPEFLTYFQNEAQLDKSGLPSDRFFAERPEGSVSTLKIQRTQQEDSAVYLCASSLGAPGANVLTFGAGSRLTVL.

This chain connects TRBV27 to TRBJ1-1, with D possibly matching TRBD1 (5 bases). Germline V gene lookup returns CDR1 MNHEY and CDR2 SMNVEV (reference sequence). Trimming stripped 1 base from V and 3 bases from J, with 18 bases between. This CDR3 is 17 amino acids long. CDR3 DNA: TGTGCCAGCAGTTTATTCGGGGGGTCAGGTAGGGACACTGAAGCTTTCTTT. This encodes CASSLFGGSGRDTEAFF.

This clone was counted once. The chain combines TRBV3-1 (or the pseudogene TRBV3-2) with TRBJ1-2; D is ambiguous. Germline loops: CDR1 LGHDT, CDR2 YNNKEL (reference sequence). V lost 0 bases to trimming and J lost 5 bases, with 7 bases between them. This CDR3 comprises 13 residues. The CDR3 coding sequence is TGTGCCAGCAGCCAAGATCGGGTTTATGGCTACACCTTC. This translates into CASSQDRVYGYTF.

The J gene is TRBJ1-5, the V gene TRBV19; the match to TRBD1 covers 7 bases. Germline CDR1 and CDR2: LNHDA and SQIVND (reference sequence). CDR3 length: 15 amino acids. V shed 5 bases and J 2 bases; nucleotides not matched to a gene: 6. The CDR3, as DNA: TGTGCCAGTAGTCCCTCAGACAGGGGCAATCAGCCCCAGCATTTT. Translated: CASSPSDRGNQPQHF.

The genes are TRBV2 and TRBJ1-6; possible D gene TRBD1, 6 bases. The CDR3 has 15 residues. Germline CDR1 is SNHLY and CDR2 is FYNNEI. V was pared by 3 bases and J by 5 bases, with 11 bases between. This CDR3 reads CASSESGADNSPLHF. DNA for the CDR3: TGTGCCAGCAGTGAGTCAGGGGCTGATAATTCACCCCTCCACTTT.

V gene TRBV9 combines with J gene TRBJ1-1, with TRBD1 matching 12 bases. The CDR3 contains 16 residues. The J segment lost 3 bases and the V segment lost 4 bases, leaving 7 bases of the junction unmatched. Germline loops: CDR1 SGDLS, CDR2 YYNGEE. The CDR3 sequence is CASSLGTGGWDTEAFF. The CDR3 nucleotides are TGTGCCAGCAGCCTCGGGACAGGGGGCTGGGACACTGAAGCTTTCTTT.

The chain carries TRBV5-1 and TRBJ1-3; D is possibly TRBD1 (5 bases). The V end was cut by 4 bases, the J end by 0 bases, with 11 bases between. Per the germline V gene, CDR1 is SGHRS and CDR2 is YFSETQ. CDR3 length: 15 residues. The CDR3: CASSQQDLSGNTIYF. CDR3 sequence (DNA): TGCGCCAGCAGCCAACAGGATCTCTCTGGAAACACCATATATTTT.

In its sample, this clone was seen once. In DNA, the CDR3 is TGTGCCAGCAGGGACCGGGACAACACGTACGAGCAGTACTTC. Its translation is CASRDRDNTYEQYF. The chain carries TRBV2 and TRBJ2-7; D is perhaps TRBD1 (6 bases). V was pared by 6 bases and J by 4 bases, with 16 bases between. The germline CDR1 and CDR2 sequences are SNHLY and FYNNEI. This CDR3 contains 14 residues.

The chain joins TRBV18 to TRBJ2-2; a weak D match, TRBD2 (6 bases). Per germline, CDR1 KGHSH and CDR2 LQKENI. Trimming took 3 bases from V and 3 from J, leaving 14 bases between them. CDR3 length equals 16 residues. CDR3 residues: CASSPQLRGDTGELFF. CDR3 DNA sequence: TGTGCCAGCTCACCCCAACTCCGCGGGGACACCGGGGAGCTGTTTTTT.

The chain uses TRBV2 and TRBJ2-1, with TRBD2 matching over 11 bases. Germline CDR1 is SNHLY and CDR2 is FYNNEI. V was clipped by 10 bases and J by 5 bases; unmatched bases: 7. This CDR3 spans 14 amino acids. CDR3 residues: CAIPTSGVDNEQFF. DNA of the CDR3: TGTGCCATACCGACTAGCGGGGTGGACAATGAGCAGTTCTTC.